Presented here are 8 T cell receptor beta chains from one specimen sequenced in a study of identical twins listed by TCRdb under 2016. Library preparation employed 5' RACE. The sample was run on an Illumina HiSeq 2000. TCRdb applied fastp at Q25 and MiXCR to the public reads, then kept only in-frame beta chains. Rows are combined by CDR3 protein, so each entry shows the most common genes and DNA. The sample yields 650,000 to 750,000 distinct CDR3 sequences; about 20% were counted once. The ten largest clones take up 4.3% of the sample. These records were also assigned to another study, of T cells expressing NK-cell markers.

Sequenced material: PBMCs. Receptors were obtained from a young woman in good health.

J is TRBJ2-1 and V is TRBV5-1; 8 bases fit TRBD2. CDR3 length: 17 residues. Germline-derived CDR1 and CDR2 are SGHRS and YFSETQ. Germline trimming cut 0 bases from V and 8 bases from J; bases unmatched to any gene: 13. CDR3 amino acids: CASSLAAWTSFNDEQFF. DNA of the CDR3: TGCGCCAGCAGCTTGGCCGCTTGGACTAGCTTCAACGATGAGCAGTTCTTC.

This clonotype was detected only a few times. The chain links TRBV7-2 to TRBJ2-1, with 14 bases matching TRBD2. Germline values: CDR1 SGHTA, CDR2 FQGNSA. The CDR3 is made up of 17 amino acids. V shed 6 bases and J 0 bases; nucleotides not matched to a gene: 4. This CDR3 is CASRRTSGGSSYNEQFF. The CDR3 region has the DNA TGTGCCAGCAGGCGGACTAGCGGGGGGTCCTCCTACAATGAGCAGTTCTTC.

The CDR3 sequence is CASSRTSGGGEQFF. The CDR3 nucleotides read TGTGCCAGCAGCCGGACTAGCGGGGGGGGGGAGCAGTTCTTC. The chain uses TRBV9 and TRBJ2-1, with 15 nucleotides matching TRBD2. The CDR3 length is 14 residues. The V and J ends lost 4 bases and 10 bases, in that order; junction bases with no gene match: 3. Germline V gene data show CDR1 as SGDLS and CDR2 as YYNGEE.

V usage is TRBV7-8 and J usage is TRBJ1-5; D is uncertain. V was trimmed by 1 base and J by 7 bases, leaving 11 bases between them. Germline CDR1 reads SGHVS; CDR2 reads FQNEAQ. CDR3 length: 14 amino acids. The CDR3 bases are TGTGCCAGCAGCTTAGATCCGGGTTCACAGCCCCAGCATTTT. Protein sequence: CASSLDPGSQPQHF.

The CDR3 region has the DNA TGTGCCATCAACCCTCACAGGGGGGAGGACAGTGAGCAGTTCTTC. The encoded protein is CAINPHRGEDSEQFF. This chain links TRBV10-3 with TRBJ2-1, with 8 bases matching TRBD1. The CDR3 is 15 amino acids. CDR1 is ENHRY, CDR2 SYGVKD, per germline. V lost 7 bases to trimming and J lost 9 bases; unmatched junction nucleotides: 14.

This chain links TRBV3-1 with TRBJ2-7; D gene uncertain. The germline V gene encodes CDR1 LGHDT and CDR2 YNNKEL (reference sequence). V lost 4 bases, J lost 12 bases, and 25 bases lay in between. The CDR3 is made up of 15 amino acids. CDR3 sequence: CASSPGDSAGNHRYF. For the CDR3, the DNA is TGTGCCAGCAGCCCCGGCGACTCGGCAGGCAATCATCGGTACTTC.

V usage is TRBV10-3 and J usage is TRBJ2-1; D might be TRBD1 (6 bases). Trimming removed 2 bases from V and 10 bases from J, with 12 bases in between. Per germline, CDR1 ENHRY and CDR2 SYGVKD. This CDR3 comprises 13 residues. CDR3 residues: CAISEGQGREQFF. For the CDR3, the DNA is TGTGCCATCAGTGAGGGCCAGGGGAGAGAGCAGTTCTTC.

In this sample, this clonotype turned up a few times. The chain joins TRBV7-6 to TRBJ2-3; 11 nucleotides agree with TRBD2. Losses at the gene ends were 2 bases for V and 5 bases for J; bases not matched to a gene: 6. In germline, CDR1 is SGHVS, CDR2 FNYEAQ. CDR3 length: 16 amino acids. CDR3 region: CASSLTGTSGLDTQYF. Written as DNA, the CDR3 is TGTGCCAGCAGCTTAACCGGGACTAGCGGCTTAGATACGCAGTATTTT.